This T cell receptor beta chain was sequenced for a study of blood T cell repertoires in COVID-19 (dated by TCRdb to 2020 to 2022). As for the study more broadly: The collaborator samples originated in the United States, Italy and Spain and spanned the acute and convalescent phases of COVID-19. The prospective study material was composed of cDNA or gDNA derived from T cells, B-cell-depleted T cells, or PBMCs. The dataset comprised deeply sampled blood TCRbeta repertoires from subjects exposed to, actively infected with, or recovered from COVID-19. The repertoires were made available in a free public database intended to serve as a resource for research on the immune response to SARS-CoV-2. The samples were drawn from two sources: the first 160 participants of the ongoing ImmuneRACE study, and fewer than 1,500 subjects contributed by 6 global collaborators. A de-identified subject ID, COVID-19 status, age in years and sex were almost always included in the sample metadata. HLA class I and class II types, where available, came from metadata supplied by the sample provider rather than from assay-based typing.

Beyond this particular receptor, the publication reports: Clinical and demographic metadata were provided uncurated, with the amount varying by source and participant.

From the cysteine through the phenylalanine, the CDR3 covers 14 amino acids. The entry retains the CDR3 DNA only, 42 bases that are in frame from base 1. Trimming at the junction amounts to 6 bases on V and 4 bases on J, and the germline ends lie 15 bases apart. The CDR1 and CDR2 encoded by the germline V gene are MDHEN and SYDVKM. TCRbeta CDR3 regions were amplified from genomic DNA by means of the immunoSEQ Assay, a bias-controlled multiplex PCR. Per the original workflow: Within the assay, amplification of reference gene primers was used to estimate how many nucleated cells each sample contained. Sequence reads were collapsed and filtered to measure the absolute abundance of every unique TCRbeta CDR3 rearrangement. For each sample, productive Simpson clonality was calculated as the square root of Simpson's diversity index over productive rearrangements. TCRdb mirrors the immuneACCESS table, restricted to in-frame sequences. Some clones are absent from its copies; in checked studies, under half trace to an unresolved V gene, and the reason for the others is unknown. That table is the source of V, J and clone size, and D and trimming were worked out from the DNA. The sample has 300,000 to 350,000 clones on record, more than 80% of them singletons. The ten top clones hold about 7% of the sample.

Details on this clone: Its antigen has not been determined. Base qualities are not recorded, but no much larger clone differs from it by a single base.

One collaborating source in Seattle enrolled patients during active infection and followed them longitudinally through the course of disease. Whole blood was collected in K2EDTA tubes by collaborating institutions according to the institutions' own protocols. For TCRbeta analysis, collaborators shipped samples as frozen whole blood, isolated PBMCs, or DNA extracted from either of those sample types. The specimen was peripheral blood. The chain couples TRBV28 to TRBJ1-1; TRBD1 could be the D gene, as 6 bases match. The receptor's source is a woman in her twenties or thirties with COVID-19, enrolled during active disease. The CDR3 in this case is CASRRQAAGTEAFF. The DNA is TGTGCCAGCAGAAGACAGGCGGCGGGCACTGAAGCTTTCTTT.